One sample yielded the 6 T cell receptor beta chains listed below, sequenced in a study of spatial heterogeneity in lung cancer. TCRdb processed the 5' RACE reads anew with MiXCR; each CDR3 protein has one entry. Here the sample spans 9,000 to 9,500 distinct CDR3 sequences, approximately 6% being singletons. Antigens of these TCRs are unknown. General study findings and limits: Tumors with more nonsynonymous mutations had more expanded intratumoral alpha and beta TCRs.

Time point here: sample taken at primary tumor resection. The sequences come from lung tumor tissue, collected at surgery. The receptor source for this set is a male donor with early-stage non-small cell lung cancer.

By sample fraction, this clonotype is medium-sized. J is TRBJ2-5 and V is TRBV10-3, with D perhaps TRBD1 (6 bases). CDR1 is ENHRY and CDR2 is SYGVKD in the germline V gene. The CDR3 has 12 residues. Trimming shortened V by 9 bases and J by 0 bases, and 8 bases separated the two germline ends. CDR3 nucleotides: TGTGCCATACGGGACAACCAAGAGACCCAGTACTTC. As protein: CAIRDNQETQYF.

In this sample, this clonotype turned up many times. The chain has TRBV5-1 and TRBJ2-2; D ambiguous. In germline, CDR1 is SGHRS, CDR2 YFSETQ. Trimming removed 6 bases at V and 5 bases at J, with 5 bases between. This CDR3 comprises 11 residues. CDR3 DNA: TGCGCCAGCAAACGGACCGGGGAGCTGTTTTTT. Protein: CASKRTGELFF.

This clonotype was counted ten times or more. The V call is TRBV4-1, the J call TRBJ2-7; weak D call: TRBD2 (7 bases). The germline gives CDR1 MGHRA, CDR2 YSYEKL. The length of the CDR3 is 15 residues. The ends were cut back, 0 bases at V and 2 bases at J, with 11 bases in the middle. This chain's CDR3 is CASSQEGGLAYEQYF. CDR3 in DNA: TGCGCCAGCAGCCAAGAGGGGGGGCTCGCCTACGAGCAGTACTTC.

With respect to this clonotype: This may be a read error: a much more frequent sequence differs by one nucleotide. The chain recombines TRBV4-2 with TRBJ1-1; possibly TRBD1 for D (6 bases). Looked up from germline, CDR1 is LGHNA and CDR2 is YNFKEQ. CDR3 size: 14 residues. CDR3: CASGQEGDPTEAFF. In DNA, the CDR3 is TGTGCCAGCGGCCAAGAGGGGGACCCCACTGAAGCTTTCTTT.

In this sample, this clonotype turned up many times. The V and J genes are TRBV28 and TRBJ2-7; TRBD1 agrees at 10 bases. The CDR3 contains 13 residues. Trimming at V came to 10 bases and at J to 3 bases, leaving 6 bases not matched to a gene. CDR1 and CDR2 (germline): MDHEN, SYDVKM. The CDR3 DNA sequence: TGTGCCACCGCGACAGGGGGCTTCTACGAGCAGTACTTC. Its translation is CATATGGFYEQYF.

Ten or more counts support this clonotype. The chain recombines TRBV5-1 with TRBJ2-7; 7 bases agree with TRBD2. CDR1 and CDR2 (germline): SGHRS, YFSETQ. The J segment lost 12 bases and the V segment lost 4 bases, leaving 13 bases of the junction unmatched. This CDR3 has 13 amino acids. This CDR3 reads CASSHLTSDSLYF. CDR3 DNA sequence: TGCGCCAGCAGCCATCTTACTAGCGACTCTCTGTACTTC.